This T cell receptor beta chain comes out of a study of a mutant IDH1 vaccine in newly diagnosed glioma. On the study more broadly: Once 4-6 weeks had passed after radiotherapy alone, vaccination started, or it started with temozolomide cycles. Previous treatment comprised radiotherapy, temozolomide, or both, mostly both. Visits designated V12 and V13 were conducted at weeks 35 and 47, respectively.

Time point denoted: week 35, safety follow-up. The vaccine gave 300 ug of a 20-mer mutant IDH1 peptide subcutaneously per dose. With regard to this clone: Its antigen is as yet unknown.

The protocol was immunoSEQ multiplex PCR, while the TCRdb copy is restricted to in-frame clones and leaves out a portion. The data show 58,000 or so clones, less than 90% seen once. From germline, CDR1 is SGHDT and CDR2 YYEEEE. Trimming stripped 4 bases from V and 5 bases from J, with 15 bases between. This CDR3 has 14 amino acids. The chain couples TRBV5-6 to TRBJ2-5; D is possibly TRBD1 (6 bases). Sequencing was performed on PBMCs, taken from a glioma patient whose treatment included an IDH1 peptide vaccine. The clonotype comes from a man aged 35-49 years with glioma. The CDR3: CASSHNGGMETQYF. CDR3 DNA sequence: TGTGCCAGCAGCCATAATGGGGGCATGGAGACCCAGTACTTC.